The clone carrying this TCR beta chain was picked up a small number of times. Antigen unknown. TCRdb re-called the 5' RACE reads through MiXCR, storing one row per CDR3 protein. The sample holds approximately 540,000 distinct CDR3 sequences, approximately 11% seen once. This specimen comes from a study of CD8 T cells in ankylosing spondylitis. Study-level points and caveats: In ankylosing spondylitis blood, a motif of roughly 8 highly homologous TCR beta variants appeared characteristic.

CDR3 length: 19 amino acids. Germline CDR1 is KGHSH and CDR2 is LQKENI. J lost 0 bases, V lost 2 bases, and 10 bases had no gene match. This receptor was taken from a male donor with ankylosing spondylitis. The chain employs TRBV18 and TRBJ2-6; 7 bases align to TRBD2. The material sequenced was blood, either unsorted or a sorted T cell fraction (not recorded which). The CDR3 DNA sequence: TGTGCCAGCTCACCAGACTTTACTAGCGCCTTCTCTGGGGCCAACGTCCTGACTTTC. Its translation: CASSPDFTSAFSGANVLTF.